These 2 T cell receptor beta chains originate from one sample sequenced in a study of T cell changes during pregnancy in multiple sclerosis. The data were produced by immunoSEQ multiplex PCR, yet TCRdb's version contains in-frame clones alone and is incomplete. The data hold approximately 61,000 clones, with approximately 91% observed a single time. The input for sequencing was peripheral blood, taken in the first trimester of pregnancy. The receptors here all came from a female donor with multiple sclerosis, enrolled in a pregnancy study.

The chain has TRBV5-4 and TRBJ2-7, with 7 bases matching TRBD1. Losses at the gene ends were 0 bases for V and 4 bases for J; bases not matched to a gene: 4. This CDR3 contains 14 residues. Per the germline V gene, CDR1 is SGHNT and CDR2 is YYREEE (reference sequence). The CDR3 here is CASSLAGQDYEQYF. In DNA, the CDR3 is TGTGCCAGCAGCTTGGCTGGACAGGATTACGAGCAGTACTTC.

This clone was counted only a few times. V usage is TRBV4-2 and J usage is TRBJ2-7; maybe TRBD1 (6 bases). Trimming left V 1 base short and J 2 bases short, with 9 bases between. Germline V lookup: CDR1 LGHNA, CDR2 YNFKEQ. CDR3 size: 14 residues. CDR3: CASSQVKGAYEQYF. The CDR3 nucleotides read TGTGCCAGCAGCCAAGTAAAGGGGGCCTACGAGCAGTACTTC.